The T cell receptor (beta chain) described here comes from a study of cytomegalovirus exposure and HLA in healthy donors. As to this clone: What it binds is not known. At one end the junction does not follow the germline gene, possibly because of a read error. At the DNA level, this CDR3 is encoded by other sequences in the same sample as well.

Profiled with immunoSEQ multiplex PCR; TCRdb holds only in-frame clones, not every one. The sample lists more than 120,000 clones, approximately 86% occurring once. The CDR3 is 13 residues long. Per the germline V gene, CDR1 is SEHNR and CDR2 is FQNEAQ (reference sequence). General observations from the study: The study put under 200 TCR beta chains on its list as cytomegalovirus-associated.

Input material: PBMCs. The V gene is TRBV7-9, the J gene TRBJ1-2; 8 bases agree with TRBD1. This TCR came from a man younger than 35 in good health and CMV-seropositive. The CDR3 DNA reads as TGTGCCAGCAGTTTAGGACAGGGCTATGGCTACACCTTC. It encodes CASSLGQGYGYTF.